This paragraph covers one T cell receptor beta chain sequence. Germline V gives CDR1 SNHLY, CDR2 FYNNEI. J was trimmed by 7 bases and V by 7 bases; bases with no gene match: 10. The CDR3 totals 15 residues. The sample comes from a study of blood T cell repertoires in COVID-19. The protocol was immunoSEQ multiplex PCR, while the TCRdb copy is restricted to in-frame clones and leaves out a portion. The table records about 130,000 clones, less than 85% of them present only once. The chain recombines TRBV2 with TRBJ1-6; 7 bases match TRBD1. The sequenced material came from peripheral blood. This TCR was sampled from a woman aged 60-75 years with acute or convalescent COVID-19. The CDR3 bases are TGTGCCAGCAACCGACAGGGTGGGAGAAATTCACCCCTCCACTTT. Residues: CASNRQGGRNSPLHF.